Listed here are 23 T cell receptor beta chains from one sample, sequenced in a study of shared clonotypes between healthy human individuals. Sequencing was performed with immunoSEQ multiplex PCR; in TCRdb, only in-frame clones are kept and a portion is missing. The table lists under 650,000 clones, 90% to 96% of them singletons. Sequenced material: naive CD4+ T cells sorted from blood. As to subset: CD45RA+ positively selected. The receptor source for this set is a woman in her thirties in good health.

This chain uses TRBV30 with TRBJ2-2; D possibly corresponds to TRBD1 (6 bases). The germline V gene encodes CDR1 GTSNPN and CDR2 SVGIG (reference sequence). This CDR3 comprises 13 residues. Trimming pared 5 bases from V and 5 bases from J, leaving 12 bases between. The DNA for the CDR3 is TGTGCCTGGGGGCAGGGGTATACCGGGGAGCTGTTTTTT. Its translation is CAWGQGYTGELFF.

The rearrangement joins TRBV12-5 to TRBJ1-5; possible D gene TRBD1, 6 bases. Germline V gene data show CDR1 as LGHNT and CDR2 as FRNRAP. The CDR3 sequence is 16 residues long. CDR3 sequence: CTKQGQVPYSNQPQHF. The CDR3 DNA sequence: TGTACCAAACAGGGTCAAGTACCCTATAGCAATCAGCCCCAGCATTTT. The full variable domain, in which reference TRBV12-5 and TRBJ1-5 provide the parts outside the CDR3, is DARVTQTPRHKVTEMGQEVTMRCQPILGHNTVFWYRQTMMQGLELLAYFRNRAPLDDSGMPKDRFSAEMPDATLATLKIQPSEPRDSAVYFCTKQGQVPYSNQPQHFGDGTRLSIL.

The rearrangement joins TRBV5-1 to TRBJ2-3, with D hard to call. The V end was cut by 0 bases, the J end by 1 base, with 6 bases between. The germline CDR1 and CDR2 sequences are SGHRS and YFSETQ. The CDR3 length is 14 residues. CDR3 in DNA: TGCGCCAGCAGCTTGGAGCAGGGCACAGATACGCAGTATTTT. As protein: CASSLEQGTDTQYF.

Turning to this clone: Other DNA sequences in the same sample also yield this CDR3. The chain couples TRBV7-9 to TRBJ1-1, with unresolved D. With 5 bases removed from V and 0 bases from J, the gap between germline ends came to 7 bases. The CDR3 length is 13 residues. CDR1 is SEHNR, CDR2 FQNEAQ, per germline (reference sequence). CDR3 amino acids: CASSLQVNTEAFF. The CDR3 bases are TGTGCCAGCAGCCTTCAGGTGAACACTGAAGCTTTCTTT.

The DNA for the CDR3 is TGCGCCAGCAGAACACCGGGACAGGGCCGTCACGAGCAGTACTTC. This sequence encodes CASRTPGQGRHEQYF. V is TRBV10-1 and J is TRBJ2-7, with TRBD1 matching over 9 bases. J lost 5 bases, V lost 6 bases, and 11 bases had no gene match. Germline CDR1 WNHNN, CDR2 SYGVQD (reference sequence). The CDR3 has 15 amino acids.

As for this clone: At one end the junction does not follow the germline gene, possibly because of a read error. V gene TRBV6-6 combines with J gene TRBJ2-1, with TRBD2 identical over 7 bases. Germline V gene sequence: CDR1 MNHNY, CDR2 SVGAGI (reference sequence). The CDR3 extends over 14 amino acids. CDR3 sequence (DNA): TGTGCCAGCAGCCCAGAGCTACCGGGCCCAGGGAGGGTCTTC. This encodes CASSPELPGPGRVF.

This rearrangement joins TRBV2 to TRBJ1-5; perhaps TRBD1 as D (5 bases). The CDR3 has 15 residues. The ends were cut back, 6 bases at V and 0 bases at J, with 12 bases in the middle. Germline CDR1 SNHLY, CDR2 FYNNEI. The chain's CDR3 is CASRGQPVSNQPQHF. The CDR3, as DNA: TGTGCCAGCAGAGGACAACCAGTTAGCAATCAGCCCCAGCATTTT.

The rearrangement uses TRBV9 and TRBJ2-7; TRBD2 matches at 9 bases. The V segment lost 4 bases and the J segment 2 bases; nucleotides outside the gene matches: 4. The CDR3 is made up of 14 amino acids. The germline V gene encodes CDR1 SGDLS and CDR2 YYNGEE. This CDR3 reads CASSSGLATYEQYF. The CDR3 DNA is TGTGCCAGCAGCTCCGGACTAGCGACCTACGAGCAGTACTTC. Combining the CDR3 with reference TRBV9 and TRBJ2-7 gives the whole variable domain DSGVTQTPKHLITATGQRVTLRCSPRSGDLSVYWYQQSLDQGLQFLIQYYNGEERAKGNILERFSAQQFPDLHSELNLSSLELGDSALYFCASSSGLATYEQYFGPGTRLTVT.

The V call is TRBV18, the J call TRBJ2-5; TRBD1 is a possible D gene (5 bases). The DNA matches TRBJ2-7 better at its end, which makes the J call doubtful. The length of the CDR3 is 15 residues. The germline V gene has CDR1 KGHSH and CDR2 LQKENI. The CDR3 protein is CASSPPRRTTYEQYF. DNA for the CDR3: TGTGCCAGCTCACCACCGCGGCGGACAACCTACGAGCAGTACTTC.

This clone was picked up one time. The chain couples TRBV11-2 to TRBJ2-1, with no clear D. With 5 bases removed from V and 1 base from J, the gap between germline ends came to 12 bases. The CDR3 extends over 15 amino acids. Germline V gene data show CDR1 as SGHAT and CDR2 as FQNNGV. CDR3 in amino acids: CASSPYYPSYNEQFF. For the CDR3, the DNA is TGTGCCAGCAGCCCATATTACCCATCCTACAATGAGCAGTTCTTC.

This clone has only one observation. The chain uses TRBV7-9 and TRBJ1-4; D is undetermined. With 5 bases removed from V and 4 bases from J, the gap between germline ends came to 14 bases. Germline values: CDR1 SEHNR, CDR2 FQNEAQ (reference sequence). There are 15 residues in the CDR3. CDR3 bases: TGTGCCAGCAGCCCCCGGAAACAAGATAATGAAAAACTGTTTTTT. Translation gives CASSPRKQDNEKLFF.

The sample holds one count of this clone. The DNA for the CDR3 is TGTGCCAGCAGCTTACTAGCGGGAGATACGCAGTATTTT. Protein: CASSLLAGDTQYF. The V call is TRBV7-2, the J call TRBJ2-3, with TRBD2 identical over 8 bases. Germline-derived CDR1 and CDR2 are SGHTA and FQGNSA. The CDR3 contains 13 residues. After removal of 2 bases from V and 5 bases from J, the junction contained 0 bases not matched to a gene. The variable domain in full, with the rest retrieved from reference TRBV7-2 and TRBJ2-3, is GAGVSQSPSNKVTEKGKDVELRCDPISGHTALYWYRQSLGQGLEFLIYFQGNSAPDKSGLPSDRFSAERTGGSVSTLTIQRTQQEDSAVYLCASSLLAGDTQYFGPGTRLTVL.

The chain combines TRBV6-1 with TRBJ1-5; TRBD1 agrees at 8 bases. J was trimmed by 4 bases and V by 2 bases; bases with no gene match: 7. Germline assignment: CDR1 MNHNS and CDR2 SASEGT. The CDR3 extends over 16 amino acids. Written as DNA, the CDR3 is TGTGCCAGCAGTGAAAGCGGGGACAGGAGGAATCAGCCCCAGCATTTT. It encodes CASSESGDRRNQPQHF.

The chain couples TRBV2 to TRBJ2-1; 9 bases map to TRBD2. Germline V gene lookup returns CDR1 SNHLY and CDR2 FYNNEI. The V segment lost 7 bases and the J segment 8 bases; nucleotides outside the gene matches: 9. This CDR3 has 14 residues. The CDR3 DNA reads as TGTGCCAGCACCCGTAGCGGGAGCGTTGATGAGCAGTTCTTC. This encodes CASTRSGSVDEQFF.

The chain has TRBV11-2 and TRBJ1-3; tentatively, D is TRBD1 (6 bases). Per germline, CDR1 SGHAT and CDR2 FQNNGV. V lost 1 base to trimming and J lost 0 bases, with 13 bases between them. CDR3 length: 17 amino acids. CDR3: CASSLVGGLSSGNTIYF. In DNA, the CDR3 is TGTGCCAGCAGCTTAGTTGGGGGCTTGAGCTCTGGAAACACCATATATTTT.

The chain couples TRBV19 to TRBJ1-1, with a tentative D call TRBD1 (5 bases). The CDR3 extends over 15 amino acids. CDR1 LNHDA and CDR2 SQIVND come from the germline V gene (reference sequence). Trimming left V 4 bases short and J 2 bases short, with 14 bases between. CDR3 DNA sequence: TGTGCCAGTAGTACCACCCCAGACAGCAACACTGAAGCTTTCTTT. Its protein product is CASSTTPDSNTEAFF. The whole variable domain, remainder taken from reference TRBV19 and TRBJ1-1, is DGGITQSPKYLFRKEGQNVTLSCEQNLNHDAMYWYRQDPGQGLRLIYYSQIVNDFQKGDIAEGYSVSREKKESFPLTVTSAQKNPTAFYLCASSTTPDSNTEAFFGQGTRLTVV.

The rearrangement links TRBV18 to TRBJ2-3; 11 bases line up with TRBD2. Germline lookup yields CDR1 KGHSH and CDR2 LQKENI. V was pared by 3 bases and J by 0 bases, with 5 bases of the junction left unmatched. This CDR3 is built from 17 residues. CDR3 loop: CASSPTSGTPSTDTQYF. The DNA for the CDR3 is TGTGCCAGCTCACCGACTAGCGGGACTCCTAGCACAGATACGCAGTATTTT.

The chain joins TRBV19 to TRBJ2-2; unclear D gene. CDR1 is LNHDA and CDR2 is SQIVND in the germline V gene (reference sequence). V was cut by 3 bases and J by 8 bases, with 16 bases left in between. The CDR3 length is 15 residues. The CDR3: CASSISAPVPGELFF. CDR3 DNA: TGTGCCAGTAGTATCTCAGCGCCAGTGCCGGGGGAGCTGTTTTTT.

The chain links TRBV6-1 to TRBJ2-7, with TRBD2 matching over 7 bases. The germline gives CDR1 MNHNS, CDR2 SASEGT. V was clipped by 8 bases and J by 0 bases; unmatched bases: 7. The CDR3 consists of 14 residues. The DNA for the CDR3 is TGTGCCAGCGGTAGCGGGTATAGCTCCTACGAGCAGTACTTC. Translation gives CASGSGYSSYEQYF.

As regards this clone: Other DNA sequences within the sample encode an identical CDR3. The chain couples TRBV5-1 to TRBJ1-1; D is unclear. The CDR3 length is 13 residues. Deletions cut 0 bases from V and 1 base from J, with 4 bases between. The germline V gene has CDR1 SGHRS and CDR2 YFSETQ. CDR3 coding DNA: TGCGCCAGCAGCTTGGATGAGAACACTGAAGCTTTCTTT. Translating gives CASSLDENTEAFF.

This chain connects TRBV5-4 to TRBJ2-7; 7 positions agree with TRBD1. The CDR3 length is 17 residues. The germline gives CDR1 SGHNT, CDR2 YYREEE (reference sequence). The trim removed 4 bases at V and 2 bases at J, leaving 15 bases unmatched. The CDR3: CASSTKKGAPGPYEQYF. In nucleotides, the CDR3 is TGTGCCAGCAGCACGAAAAAGGGGGCCCCCGGGCCCTACGAGCAGTACTTC. Looking up the rest from reference TRBV5-4 and TRBJ2-7 gives the full variable domain: ETGVTQSPTHLIKTRGQQVTLRCSSQSGHNTVSWYQQALGQGPQFIFQYYREEENGRGNFPPRFSGLQFPNYSSELNVNALELDDSALYLCASSTKKGAPGPYEQYFGPGTRLTVT.

This clone was seen just once. The V call is TRBV2, the J call TRBJ2-3; D may be TRBD1 or TRBD2 (5 bases each). The CDR3 is made up of 15 amino acids. Germline V gene sequence: CDR1 SNHLY, CDR2 FYNNEI. With 3 bases removed from V and 6 bases from J, the gap between germline ends came to 16 bases. This CDR3 reads CASSEVRDGADTQYF. DNA for the CDR3: TGTGCCAGCAGTGAGGTCAGGGACGGTGCCGATACGCAGTATTTT.

This chain connects TRBV29-1 to TRBJ2-7, with D perhaps matching TRBD1 (6 bases). The CDR3 consists of 11 residues. Trimming shortened V by 4 bases and J by 5 bases, and 9 bases separated the two germline ends. The germline V gene has CDR1 SQVTM and CDR2 ANQGSEA. CDR3 sequence reads: CSVGDTHEQYF. DNA of the CDR3: TGCAGCGTTGGGGACACGCACGAGCAGTACTTC.